The TCR beta chain under discussion was sequenced for a study of T cell responses to AZD1222 COVID-19 vaccine. Study outcomes and limitations: Among the donors, most were white British and more were female, and clonal diversity was possibly underestimated. Only 6 or 7 AZD1222 recipients tested seropositive at baseline.

Details on this clone: Its matching antigen is unknown.

TCRdb's table, derived via immunoSEQ multiplex PCR, lists solely in-frame clones and lacks some. The sample has 150,000 to 200,000 clones, around 90% seen once. Germline CDR1 and CDR2: LNHDA and SQIVND (reference sequence). The CDR3 covers 14 residues. V shed 4 bases, J shed 7 bases, and the junction held 8 bases outside the gene matches. The receptor comes from an adult who received the AZD1222 COVID-19 vaccine. V and J are TRBV19 and TRBJ2-7; 9 positions agree with TRBD1. Sequenced here: peripheral blood, sampled 28 days after the second AZD1222 dose. In nucleotides, the CDR3 is TGTGCCAGTAGTACCGGGACAGGGTGGGAAGAGCAGTACTTC. This gives the protein CASSTGTGWEEQYF.